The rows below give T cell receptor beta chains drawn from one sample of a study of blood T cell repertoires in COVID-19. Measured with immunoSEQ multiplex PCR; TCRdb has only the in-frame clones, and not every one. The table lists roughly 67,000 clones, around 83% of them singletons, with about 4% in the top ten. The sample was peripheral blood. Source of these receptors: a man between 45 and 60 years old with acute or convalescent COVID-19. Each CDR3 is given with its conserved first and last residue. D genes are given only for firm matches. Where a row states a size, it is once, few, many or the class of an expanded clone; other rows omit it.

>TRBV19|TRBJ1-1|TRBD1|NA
TGTGCCAGTAGTAAGATGGGACAGGGGAACACTGAAGCTTTCTTT
CASSKMGQGNTEAFF
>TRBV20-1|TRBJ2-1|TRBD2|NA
TGCAGTGCTAGTAACCCCCTAGCGGGGGGGAATGAGCAGTTCTTC
CSASNPLAGGNEQFF
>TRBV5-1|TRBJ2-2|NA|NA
TGCGCCAGCAGCTCGAGGGTTCGTACCGGGGAGCTGTTTTTT
CASSSRVRTGELFF
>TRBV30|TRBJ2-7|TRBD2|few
TGTGCCTGGAGTGTACTAGCGGGAGCTGGCGAGCAGTACTTC
CAWSVLAGAGEQYF
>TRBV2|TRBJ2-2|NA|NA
TGTGCCAGCAGTCGGGAGTCCGGGGAGCTGTTTTTT
CASSRESGELFF
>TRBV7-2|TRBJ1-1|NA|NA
TGTGCCAGCAGCATAAGTGACAGGAACACTGAAGCTTTCTTT
CASSISDRNTEAFF
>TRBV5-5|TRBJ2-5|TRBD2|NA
TGTGCCAGCAGCTTCGGACTAGCGGGTGGAGAGACCCAGTACTTC
CASSFGLAGGETQYF
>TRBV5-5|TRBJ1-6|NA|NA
TGTGCCAGCAGCTTGGTACATTATAATTCACCCCTCCACTTT
CASSLVHYNSPLHF
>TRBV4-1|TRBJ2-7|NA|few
TGCGCCAGCAGCCAAGATTGGCGGCTCGAGCAGTACTTC
CASSQDWRLEQYF
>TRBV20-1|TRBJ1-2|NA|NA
TGCAGTGCTAGTCCCGGGGATGGCTACACCTTC
CSASPGDGYTF
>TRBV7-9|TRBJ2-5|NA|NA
TGTGCCAGCAGCCCCCGACAGGTTCTTATCGAGACCCAGTACTTC
CASSPRQVLIETQYF
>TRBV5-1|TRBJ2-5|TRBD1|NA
TGCGCCAGCAGCTTGGCCAAGGGACAGAATTGGGAACAAGAGACCCAGTACTTC
CASSLAKGQNWEQETQYF
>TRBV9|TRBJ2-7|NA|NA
TGTGCCAGCAGCGCCGGACAGTCGAACTACGAGCAGTACTTC
CASSAGQSNYEQYF
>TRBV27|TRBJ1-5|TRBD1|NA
TGTGCCAGCAGCTACTCAGGGGGCGTTCAGCCCCAGCATTTT
CASSYSGGVQPQHF
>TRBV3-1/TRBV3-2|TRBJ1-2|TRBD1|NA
TGTGCCAGCAGCCCCGGACAGGAGTATGGCTACACCTTC
CASSPGQEYGYTF
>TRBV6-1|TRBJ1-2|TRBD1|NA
TGTGCCAGCAGTGACAGGGGGCGCATAGCCTATGGCTACACCTTC
CASSDRGRIAYGYTF
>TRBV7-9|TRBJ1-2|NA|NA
TGTGCCAGCAGCTTTAGACAGATCGTCCCTATTTATGGCTACACCTTC
CASSFRQIVPIYGYTF
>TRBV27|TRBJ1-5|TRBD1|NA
TGTGCCAGCAGCAGCCGGGACAGCAGAAATCAGCCCCAGCATTTT
CASSSRDSRNQPQHF
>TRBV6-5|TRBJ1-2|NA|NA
TGTGCCAGCAGTTACGGGGGGTATGGCTACACCTTC
CASSYGGYGYTF
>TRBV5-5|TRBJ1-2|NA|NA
TGTGCCAGCAGCTTGAATTGGGGAGTGGGTACCGGCTACACCTTC
CASSLNWGVGTGYTF
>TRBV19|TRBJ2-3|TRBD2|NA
TGTGCCAGTGGGAGCGGGGACACAGATACGCAGTATTTT
CASGSGDTDTQYF
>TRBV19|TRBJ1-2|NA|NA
TGTGCCAGTAGTATAAAGTACAGGGAGGGCTATGGCTACACCTTC
CASSIKYREGYGYTF
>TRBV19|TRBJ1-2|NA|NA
TGTGCCAGTAGTATAGAACCAGGGGACTATGGCTACACCTTC
CASSIEPGDYGYTF
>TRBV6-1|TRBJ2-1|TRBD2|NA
TGTGCCAGCAGTGAAGGACTTTCAGAGCGGGAGCCAACAAAGCAGTTCTTC
CASSEGLSEREPTKQFF
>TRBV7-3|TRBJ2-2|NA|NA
TGTGCCAGCAGCTTAACGGGCCTTTCCGGGGAGCTGTTTTTT
CASSLTGLSGELFF
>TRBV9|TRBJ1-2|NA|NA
TGTGCCAGCAGCGGACACAGGGTGGCTAACTATGGCTACACCTTC
CASSGHRVANYGYTF
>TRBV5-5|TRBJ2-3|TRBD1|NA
TGTGCCAGCAGCTGGGGACAGCGCTTTAGCACAGATACGCAGTATTTT
CASSWGQRFSTDTQYF
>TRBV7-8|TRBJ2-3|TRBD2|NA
TGTGCCACATGCCTAGCGGGGGGGCTGACAGATACGCAGTATTTT
CATCLAGGLTDTQYF
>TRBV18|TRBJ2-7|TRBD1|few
TGTGCCAGCTCACCCGGACAGGGGCGGGAGCAGTACTTC
CASSPGQGREQYF
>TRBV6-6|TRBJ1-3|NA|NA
TGTGCCAGCATCCTCGACAGTTCCTCTGGAAACACCATATATTTT
CASILDSSSGNTIYF
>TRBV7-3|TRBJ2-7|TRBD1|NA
TGTGCCAGCAGTCCAGGACGGGACAGGGGTTACGAGCAGTACTTC
CASSPGRDRGYEQYF
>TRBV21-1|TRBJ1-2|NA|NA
TGTGCCAGCAGCCAGCCCGACAGGGAAAGGGATGGCTACACCTTC
CASSQPDRERDGYTF
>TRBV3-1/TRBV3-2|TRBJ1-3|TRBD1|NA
TGTGCCAGCAGCCAGACCCAGGGGGGAGGAAACACCATATATTTT
CASSQTQGGGNTIYF
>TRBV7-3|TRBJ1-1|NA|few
TGTGCCAGCAGCCCTAACCCTCTAACAGTGAACACTGAAGCTTTCTTT
CASSPNPLTVNTEAFF
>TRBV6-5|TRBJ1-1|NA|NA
TGTGCCAGCAACTTCAGGAGGGATGGCACTGAAGCTTTCTTT
CASNFRRDGTEAFF
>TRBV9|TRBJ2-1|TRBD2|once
TGTGCCAGCAGCGAGGAGGGAGTGGGGGGGAGCTCCTACAATGAGCAGTTCTTC
CASSEEGVGGSSYNEQFF
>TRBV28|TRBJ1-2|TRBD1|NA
TGTGCCAGCAGTGCGGGACAGGGGGCGAATGGCTACACCTTC
CASSAGQGANGYTF
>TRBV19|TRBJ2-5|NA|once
TGTGCCAGTAGTAGACGGGTTCAAGAGACCCAGTACTTC
CASSRRVQETQYF
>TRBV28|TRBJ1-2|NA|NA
TGTGCCAGCAGTTTACAATTGGGAGCAGTTGGTGGCTACACCTTC
CASSLQLGAVGGYTF
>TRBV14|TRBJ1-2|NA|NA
TGTGCCAGCAGCCGAAAGGGAGGCCAAGGGGAGGCCTATGGCTACACCTTC
CASSRKGGQGEAYGYTF
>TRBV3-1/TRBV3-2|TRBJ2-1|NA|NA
TGTGCCAGCAGCCAATTTCAGGGTAGGGATGAGCAGTTCTTC
CASSQFQGRDEQFF